The source of this T cell receptor beta chain is a study of breast tumors, draining lymph nodes, adjacent tissues (dated by TCRdb to 2016 to 2017). With regard to the full study: The study compared TCR beta repertoires across tumor, adjacent nontumor tissue and axillary lymph nodes from breast cancer patients. In human breast cancer, the study set out to evaluate how tumor, surrounding tissue and draining lymph node repertoires relate to one another and whether T cells may move between these sites.

The axillary draining lymph nodes of breast cancer patients were the source of the lymph node samples. The research as a whole found: Tumor and nontumor tissue repertoires were found to be significantly more similar in luminal-like than in basal-like breast cancer. Tumor T-cell repertoires showed less diversity than lymph node repertoires and more diversity than nontumor tissue repertoires, and tumor T-cell repertoires showed preferential V and J gene usage. The conclusion that tumor T cells originate in lymph nodes was presented as consistent with a hypothesis rather than as directly demonstrated. The data were considered consistent with the idea that most tumor T cells come from the lymph node and then expand in tumor tissue.

The cysteine opens and the phenylalanine closes a CDR3 of 14 amino acids. Of the read, only the CDR3 DNA is kept; its 42 bases are in frame from base 1. V trim: 2 bases; J trim: 10 bases; unmatched bases: 4. The germline V gene specifies SGHTA as CDR1 and FQGNSA as CDR2. The instrument was an Illumina HiSeq 2000. Multiplex PCR amplification was used to generate the TCR beta chain libraries. The amplified TCR beta chain products were analyzed by high-throughput sequencing. In-frame beta chains were kept once TCRdb had trimmed the public reads at Q25 with fastp and called clones with MiXCR. All rows with the same CDR3 protein become a single entry with the most common DNA and genes. The sample yields about 140,000 distinct CDR3 sequences; roughly 33% were counted once. About 2.3% of the sample belongs to the ten largest clones. A note on this clonotype: It lacks a known antigen. Base qualities are missing; no much larger clone stands one base away.

The rearrangement combines TRBV7-2 with TRBJ2-1; 11 bases in between match TRBD2. This TCR was sampled from a female donor with breast cancer. Some clones in this sample may be carry-over from other donors' samples. The source material was axillary lymph node tissue. The CDR3 here reads CASSLMTSGVEQFF. The DNA is TGTGCCAGCAGCTTAATGACTAGCGGGGTGGAGCAGTTCTTC.